A single sample gave rise to the 19 T cell receptor beta chains below, sequenced in a study of siplizumab effects on memory and regulatory T cells. TCRdb's copy holds only in-frame clones and misses some; the assay was immunoSEQ multiplex PCR. Of 90,000 to 120,000 clones listed, 91% were seen once; the top ten hold under 3%. Sequenced material: CD4+ T cells sorted from blood. The receptors shown here come from a human donor in good health. Some clones in this sample may be carry-over from other donors' samples.

V usage is TRBV28 and J usage is TRBJ1-1; maybe TRBD1 (5 bases). Trimming stripped 2 bases from V and 6 bases from J, with 13 bases between. The CDR3 is 14 residues long. In germline, CDR1 is MDHEN, CDR2 SYDVKM. The CDR3 is CASSLRLGTAEAFF. Here the CDR3 DNA reads TGTGCCAGCAGTTTAAGGTTAGGGACGGCTGAAGCTTTCTTT. The variable domain in full, completed from reference TRBV28 and TRBJ1-1, reads DVKVTQSSRYLVKRTGEKVFLECVQDMDHENMFWYRQDPGLGLRLIYFSYDVKMKEKGDIPEGYSVSREKKERFSLILESASTNQTSMYLCASSLRLGTAEAFFGQGTRLTVV.

The table lists this clone with a count of one. CDR3 nucleotide sequence: TGTGCCAGCAGGAGGGCTAGCGGGATGGGGGATGAGCAGTTCTTC. This codes for CASRRASGMGDEQFF. This chain links TRBV7-3 with TRBJ2-1; 9 bases fit TRBD2. The V gene's germline CDR1 is SGHTA and CDR2 FQGTGA. The length of the CDR3 is 15 residues. Germline trimming cut 6 bases from V and 8 bases from J; bases unmatched to any gene: 11. The whole variable domain, filled in from reference TRBV7-3 and TRBJ2-1, reads GAGVSQTPSNKVTEKGKYVELRCDPISGHTALYWYRQSLGQGPEFLIYFQGTGAADDSGLPNDRFFAVRPEGSVSTLKIQRTERGDSAVYLCASRRASGMGDEQFFGPGTRLTVL.

The chain is built from TRBV5-1 and TRBJ2-1, with D tentatively TRBD1 (5 bases). The V gene lost 5 bases and the J gene lost 5 bases, with 11 bases spanning the gap. The CDR3 has 13 residues. Germline-derived CDR1 and CDR2 are SGHRS and YFSETQ. This CDR3 reads CASSQGTNNEQFF. The CDR3 nucleotides are TGCGCCAGCAGTCAGGGAACCAACAATGAGCAGTTCTTC. Complete variable domain (other parts from reference TRBV5-1 and TRBJ2-1): KAGVTQTPRYLIKTRGQQVTLSCSPISGHRSVSWYQQTPGQGLQFLFEYFSETQRNKGNFPGRFSGRQFSNSRSEMNVSTLELGDSALYLCASSQGTNNEQFFGPGTRLTVL.

The chain joins TRBV6-1 to TRBJ1-3; D gene ambiguous. CDR1 and CDR2 (germline): MNHNS, SASEGT. There are 14 residues in the CDR3. V lost 2 bases to trimming and J lost 4 bases, with 9 bases between them. The CDR3 spells CASSEHSFGNTIYF. The CDR3 DNA is TGTGCCAGCAGTGAACACAGTTTCGGAAACACCATATATTTT.

V usage is TRBV5-1 and J usage is TRBJ2-1; D not certain. The CDR3 is made up of 13 amino acids. CDR1 is SGHRS and CDR2 is YFSETQ in the germline V gene. Deletions cut 4 bases from V and 0 bases from J, with 5 bases between. The CDR3 DNA is TGCGCCAGCAGCAATAGCTCCTACAATGAGCAGTTCTTC. It is translated as CASSNSSYNEQFF.

V and J are TRBV6-5 and TRBJ2-1; 8 nucleotides match TRBD2. The CDR3 has 15 amino acids. J was trimmed by 6 bases and V by 4 bases; bases with no gene match: 8. Per the germline V gene, CDR1 is MNHEY and CDR2 is SVGAGI. In DNA, the CDR3 is TGTGCCAGCAGTTCCTATAGCGGGACCTCCAATGAGCAGTTCTTC. Its translation: CASSSYSGTSNEQFF.

The chain is built from TRBV2 and TRBJ2-1, with 7 bases identical to TRBD2. Germline CDR1 reads SNHLY; CDR2 reads FYNNEI. V dropped 9 bases and J dropped 2; count of bases not matched to a gene: 7. The CDR3 totals 14 residues. As DNA, the CDR3 is TGTGCCAGTGGGGGAGGGGTAACCTACAATGAGCAGTTCTTC. As protein: CASGGGVTYNEQFF.

This chain connects TRBV21-1 to TRBJ2-2; the D call TRBD2 from the table was never checked on the DNA. TRBV21-1 is a pseudogene. The CDR3 has 15 amino acids. The CDR3 DNA sequence: TGTGCCAGCCGCCAACCTAGCGAGAACACCGGGGAGCTGTTTTTT. Translating it yields CASRQPSENTGELFF.

This clone appeared once. The chain links TRBV7-3 to TRBJ1-1; D not resolved. The CDR3 runs 13 residues. V lost 5 bases and J 1 base, leaving 8 bases between the germline ends. Germline V gene sequence: CDR1 SGHTA, CDR2 FQGTGA. For the CDR3, the DNA is TGTGCCAGCAGCCCTAGAGGGAACACTGAAGCTTTCTTT. Residues: CASSPRGNTEAFF.

This sequence joins TRBV6-5 and TRBJ2-7; 9 nucleotides line up with TRBD2. Germline CDR1 reads MNHEY; CDR2 reads SVGAGI. The V gene end was trimmed by 7 bases and the J gene end by 3 bases; junction bases not matched to a gene: 7. The CDR3 consists of 14 residues. The CDR3 DNA follows: TGTGCCAGCAATCCAGCGGGAGGAGTCTACGAGCAGTACTTC. Translating it yields CASNPAGGVYEQYF.

This chain joins TRBV18 and TRBJ2-2, with D maybe TRBD1 (6 bases). The CDR3 contains 12 residues. Germline CDR1 is KGHSH and CDR2 is LQKENI. V lost 3 bases and J 9 bases, leaving 8 bases between the germline ends. The CDR3 bases are TGTGCCAGCTCACCGACAGGAAGGGAGCTGTTTTTT. Amino acid sequence: CASSPTGRELFF.

V gene TRBV30 combines with J gene TRBJ1-5, with a possible D match to TRBD1 (5 bases). The CDR3 extends over 15 amino acids. Trimming cost V 2 bases and J 0 bases, with 11 bases left between them. CDR1 and CDR2 from the germline V gene are GTSNPN and SVGIG (reference sequence). The CDR3 loop reads CAWSRSGYSNQPQHF. The CDR3 nucleotides are TGTGCCTGGAGTAGGTCAGGGTATAGCAATCAGCCCCAGCATTTT. Full variable domain (outside the CDR3, taken from reference TRBV30 and TRBJ1-5): SQTIHQWPATLVQPVGSPLSLECTVEGTSNPNLYWYRQAAGRGLQLLFYSVGIGQISSEVPQNLSASRPQDRQFILSSKKLLLSDSGFYLCAWSRSGYSNQPQHFGDGTRLSIL.

The chain links TRBV19 to TRBJ2-5; tentatively, D is TRBD2 (6 bases). V lost 4 bases to trimming and J lost 5 bases, with 11 bases between them. The CDR3 covers 13 residues. CDR1 LNHDA and CDR2 SQIVND come from the germline V gene (reference sequence). The chain's CDR3 is CASSRAGSETQYF. CDR3 coding DNA: TGTGCCAGTAGTAGAGCGGGCTCCGAGACCCAGTACTTC.

The chain couples TRBV2 to TRBJ2-7, with no clear D. The CDR3 is 12 residues long. From germline, CDR1 is SNHLY and CDR2 FYNNEI. Trimming took off 4 bases at V and 2 bases at J, with 6 bases between the two ends. The CDR3 sequence: CASSGQPYEQYF. As DNA, the CDR3 is TGTGCCAGCAGTGGACAACCCTACGAGCAGTACTTC.

CDR3 in DNA: TGTGCCAGCTCACCACTGGGACTAGCGGGCCCTTATCAAGAGACCCAGTACTTC. This sequence encodes CASSPLGLAGPYQETQYF. The chain carries TRBV18 and TRBJ2-5, with TRBD2 matching 12 bases. Trimming at V came to 1 base and at J to 2 bases, leaving 8 bases not matched to a gene. The CDR3 spans 18 residues. Germline CDR1 and CDR2: KGHSH and LQKENI.

The V gene is TRBV21-1, the J gene TRBJ2-2. TRBV21-1 is a documented pseudogene. The CDR3 consists of 18 residues. CDR3 DNA: TGTGCCAGCAGCAAAGGTGGGCCGGGACCGACGAACACCGGGGAGCTGTTTTTT. This encodes CASSKGGPGPTNTGELFF.

The chain uses TRBV9 and TRBJ1-3; D ambiguous. Trimming took off 3 bases at V and 0 bases at J, with 7 bases between the two ends. This CDR3 region has 14 residues. Germline V gives CDR1 SGDLS, CDR2 YYNGEE. The CDR3 spells CASSGLGSGNTIYF. CDR3 nucleotides: TGTGCCAGCAGCGGCCTTGGCTCTGGAAACACCATATATTTT.

The chain is built from TRBV6-1 and TRBJ2-2; 9 bases match TRBD1. V gave up 6 bases and J gave up 5 bases; unmatched junction bases: 7. Germline V lookup: CDR1 MNHNS, CDR2 SASEGT. The CDR3 covers 15 residues. CDR3: CASRARQGGTGELFF. The CDR3 DNA sequence: TGTGCCAGCAGGGCTAGACAGGGGGGAACCGGGGAGCTGTTTTTT.

This clone turned up a few times. The chain carries TRBV18 and TRBJ1-1; D might be TRBD1 (6 bases). Germline values: CDR1 KGHSH, CDR2 LQKENI. Trimming cost V 5 bases and J 0 bases, with 16 bases left between them. This CDR3 has 16 residues. The CDR3 DNA reads as TGTGCCAGCTCATCACAGGGTCGGGGAATGAACACTGAAGCTTTCTTT. This gives the protein CASSSQGRGMNTEAFF.